The 9 T cell receptor beta chains listed next were all sequenced from one sample in a study of T cells after posttransplantation cyclophosphamide. The method was immunoSEQ multiplex PCR; TCRdb's version includes in-frame clones alone and lacks a portion of them. Sampling found over 20,000 clones, none seen once. The sequencing input was PBMCs. The receptors originated from a man in his forties or fifties in good health, CMV-negative, and a related stem cell transplant donor.

This clone came up many times. The V and J genes are TRBV2 and TRBJ2-5; D is possibly TRBD1 (6 bases). The CDR3 totals 15 residues. V gave up 3 bases and J gave up 4 bases, with 15 bases separating them. Germline CDR1 is SNHLY and CDR2 is FYNNEI. The CDR3 loop reads CASSDPGWGRETQYF. The CDR3, as DNA: TGTGCCAGCAGTGATCCGGGGTGGGGGCGAGAGACCCAGTACTTC.

Many counts were recorded for this clone. The J gene is TRBJ1-2, the V gene TRBV9; 8 bases align to TRBD1. The ends lost 3 bases at V and 4 bases at J; junction bases unmatched: 5. From germline, CDR1 is SGDLS and CDR2 YYNGEE. This CDR3 spans 14 amino acids. CDR3 sequence: CASSATGEFYGYTF. CDR3 nucleotides: TGTGCCAGCAGCGCGACAGGGGAGTTCTATGGCTACACCTTC.

This clone was seen repeatedly, ten times or more. The CDR3 bases are TGTGCCAGCAGTTACGGGAGGGGGAGGCTTTATGAAAAACTGTTTTTT. It yields the protein CASSYGRGRLYEKLFF. The gene calls are TRBV6-6 and TRBJ1-4, with D tentatively TRBD1 (6 bases). The V gene's germline CDR1 is MNHNY and CDR2 SVGAGI (reference sequence). V was cut by 2 bases and J by 6 bases, with 16 bases left in between. The CDR3 loop spans 16 amino acids.

This clone was detected ten times or more. CDR3: CASGLAGGKGDNEQFF. For the CDR3, the DNA is TGTGCCAGCGGACTAGCGGGAGGAAAGGGGGACAATGAGCAGTTCTTC. The rearrangement joins TRBV25-1 to TRBJ2-1; 14 positions match TRBD2. The trim removed 8 bases at V and 5 bases at J, leaving 8 bases unmatched. There are 16 residues in the CDR3. Germline V gene sequence: CDR1 MGHDK, CDR2 SYGVNS.

This clone was recorded at least ten times. The chain has TRBV7-2 and TRBJ2-5; 8 bases are a match to TRBD1. There are 15 residues in the CDR3. The germline CDR1 and CDR2 sequences are SGHTA and FQGNSA. After removal of 3 bases from V and 5 bases from J, the junction contained 8 bases not matched to a gene. The CDR3 is CASSFSGGGGETQYF. Here the CDR3 DNA reads TGTGCCAGCAGCTTTTCAGGGGGCGGAGGGGAGACCCAGTACTTC.

At least ten counts were recorded for this clone. The chain is built from TRBV2 and TRBJ2-7; TRBD1 agrees at 9 bases. This CDR3 has 16 residues. CDR1 is SNHLY, CDR2 FYNNEI, per germline. The V and J ends lost 1 base and 3 bases, in that order; junction bases with no gene match: 7. The CDR3 sequence: CASSEGPGQGFYEQYF. In DNA, the CDR3 is TGTGCCAGCAGTGAAGGGCCGGGACAGGGATTCTACGAGCAGTACTTC.

Many counts were recorded for this clone. V is TRBV5-5 and J is TRBJ2-3; D is undetermined. The V end was cut by 1 base, the J end by 3 bases, with 6 bases between. The CDR3 length is 13 residues. The germline CDR1 and CDR2 sequences are SGHKS and YYEKEE (reference sequence). The CDR3 protein is CASSLLETDTQYF. DNA of the CDR3: TGTGCCAGCAGCTTGCTTGAGACAGATACGCAGTATTTT.

In its sample, this clone was seen many times. This rearrangement joins TRBV5-1 to TRBJ2-7; TRBD1 matches at 9 bases. V dropped 4 bases and J dropped 5; count of bases not matched to a gene: 13. This CDR3 spans 16 amino acids. Germline CDR1 reads SGHRS; CDR2 reads YFSETQ. The CDR3 here is CASSDRDRASGNEQYF. For the CDR3, the DNA is TGCGCCAGCAGCGACAGGGACAGGGCAAGTGGGAACGAGCAGTACTTC. The full variable domain, its missing parts supplied by reference TRBV5-1 and TRBJ2-7, is KAGVTQTPRYLIKTRGQQVTLSCSPISGHRSVSWYQQTPGQGLQFLFEYFSETQRNKGNFPGRFSGRQFSNSRSEMNVSTLELGDSALYLCASSDRDRASGNEQYFGPGTRLTVT.

This clone was recorded many times. The V and J genes are TRBV7-9 and TRBJ1-3, with unresolved D. The CDR3 is made up of 16 amino acids. V was cut by 4 bases and J by 0 bases, with 13 bases left in between. CDR1 and CDR2 from the germline V gene are SEHNR and FQNEAQ (reference sequence). The chain's CDR3 is CASSSGISGSGNTIYF. DNA for the CDR3: TGTGCCAGCAGCTCCGGGATATCCGGCTCTGGAAACACCATATATTTT.